One sample yielded the 27 T cell receptor beta chains listed below, sequenced in a study of T-cell memory formation after mild COVID-19. MiXCR, applied by TCRdb to the 5' RACE reads, yields one record per CDR3 protein. This sample carries a few hundred thousand distinct CDR3 sequences, roughly 26% of them seen once, and the ten largest clones take roughly 9.7%. The sequenced sample consisted of PBMCs or a T cell subset sorted from them (not recorded which). These receptor sequences come from an adult woman who had mild COVID-19 (a few samples of this study predate the infection). Cell type and time point are not known.

The V call is TRBV6-2 or TRBV6-3, the J call TRBJ2-7; 7 nucleotides line up with TRBD2. This CDR3 comprises 15 residues. V was pared by 2 bases and J by 7 bases, with 11 bases of the junction left unmatched. CDR1 and CDR2 from the germline V gene are MNHEY and SVGEGT. DNA of the CDR3: TGTGCCAGCAGTTACGTCGGCGGGAGTTGGTGGGAGCAGTACTTC. This codes for CASSYVGGSWWEQYF.

This clonotype has a handful of counts. V gene TRBV20-1 combines with J gene TRBJ2-3, with D possibly matching TRBD1 (5 bases). V shed 1 base and J shed 2 bases, with 10 bases lying between them. The CDR3 extends over 14 amino acids. The germline CDR1 and CDR2 sequences are DFQATT and SNEGSKA (reference sequence). CDR3 in amino acids: CSARAPRDTDTQYF. CDR3 nucleotide sequence: TGCAGTGCTAGAGCTCCCAGGGACACAGATACGCAGTATTTT.

This clonotype was seen only a few times. The rearrangement uses TRBV13 and TRBJ2-1; TRBD1 aligns across 7 bases. The CDR3 has 16 residues. The V and J ends lost 6 bases and 0 bases, in that order; junction bases with no gene match: 8. Germline lookup yields CDR1 PRHDT and CDR2 FYEKMQ (reference sequence). The CDR3 DNA is TGTGCCAGCAGTTCAACAGGGGTTAGCTCCTACAATGAGCAGTTCTTC. Amino acid sequence: CASSSTGVSSYNEQFF.

The table lists this clonotype with many counts. V gene TRBV5-1 combines with J gene TRBJ1-2; 7 bases line up with TRBD1. V shed 1 base, J shed 8 bases, and the junction held 11 bases outside the gene matches. The CDR3 contains 15 residues. The germline CDR1 and CDR2 sequences are SGHRS and YFSETQ. In DNA form, the CDR3 reads TGCGCCAGCAGCTTGTCCCAGGGGGATGCAAAAGGCTACACCTTC. Encoded protein: CASSLSQGDAKGYTF.

This clonotype appeared a few times. The genes are TRBV5-1 and TRBJ1-4; the match to TRBD1 covers 7 bases. Germline V gives CDR1 SGHRS, CDR2 YFSETQ. V lost 1 base and J lost 7; bases outside the gene matches: 10. CDR3 length: 16 amino acids. CDR3 sequence reads: CASSLQGTGVGEKLFF. In DNA, the CDR3 is TGCGCCAGCAGCTTGCAGGGTACAGGGGTCGGTGAAAAACTGTTTTTT.

The gene calls are TRBV20-1 and TRBJ1-2; D may be TRBD1 (6 bases). Germline CDR1 is DFQATT and CDR2 is SNEGSKA (reference sequence). The CDR3 is 15 amino acids. The V and J ends lost 3 bases and 6 bases respectively, with 20 bases between them. The DNA for the CDR3 is TGCAGTGCTAGGCTCGGGCCAGTACAGGGTGATGGCTACACCTTC. Its protein is CSARLGPVQGDGYTF.

The rearrangement uses TRBV14 and TRBJ2-3; D ambiguous. Trimming cost V 0 bases and J 5 bases, with 12 bases left between them. The germline V gene encodes CDR1 SGHDN and CDR2 FVKESK. The CDR3 consists of 15 residues. The CDR3 region is CASSQDHRVGDTQYF. The CDR3 region has the DNA TGTGCCAGCAGCCAAGATCACCGGGTGGGAGATACGCAGTATTTT.

This chain joins TRBV10-3 and TRBJ2-3; 7 bases are shared with TRBD2. This CDR3 contains 15 residues. Germline lookup yields CDR1 ENHRY and CDR2 SYGVKD. V shed 5 bases, J shed 2 bases, and the junction held 7 bases outside the gene matches. For the CDR3, the DNA is TGTGCCATCAGTCCTTCGACTAGCCTCACAGATACGCAGTATTTT. Protein sequence: CAISPSTSLTDTQYF.

This chain links TRBV5-6 with TRBJ1-2, with D uncertain. This CDR3 spans 15 amino acids. V lost 0 bases and J 3 bases, leaving 12 bases between the germline ends. CDR1 is SGHDT, CDR2 YYEEEE, per germline. The CDR3 here is CASSLVGQSYYGYTF. The CDR3, as DNA: TGTGCCAGCAGCTTGGTTGGGCAGTCCTACTATGGCTACACCTTC.

This clonotype has more than one count but fewer than ten. V is TRBV4-1 and J is TRBJ2-6; no firm D call. Per the germline V gene, CDR1 is MGHRA and CDR2 is YSYEKL. The CDR3 contains 16 residues. V was trimmed by 1 base and J by 0 bases, leaving 7 bases between them. The CDR3 region has the DNA TGCGCCAGCAGCCAAGGTCTAGTCTCTGGGGCCAACGTCCTGACTTTC. Residues: CASSQGLVSGANVLTF.

The chain recombines TRBV5-1 with TRBJ2-3; TRBD1 aligns across 7 bases. This CDR3 region has 15 residues. Germline loops: CDR1 SGHRS, CDR2 YFSETQ. The V and J ends lost 4 bases and 4 bases, in that order; junction bases with no gene match: 9. CDR3 bases: TGCGCCAGCAGCCCCTCGACAGGGCTCCCAGATACGCAGTATTTT. Its translation: CASSPSTGLPDTQYF.

The sample holds a few counts of this clonotype. The CDR3: CASSAPEDRGGYTF. The CDR3 DNA follows: TGTGCCAGCAGTGCCCCCGAGGACAGGGGTGGCTACACCTTC. This chain uses TRBV6-5 with TRBJ1-2; 9 bases fit TRBD1. This CDR3 contains 14 residues. Looked up from germline, CDR1 is MNHEY and CDR2 is SVGAGI. V lost 5 bases to trimming and J lost 7 bases; unmatched junction nucleotides: 8.

This clonotype was seen a handful of times. The rearrangement uses TRBV15 and TRBJ2-7, with TRBD1 matching 10 bases. Germline CDR1 LNHNV, CDR2 YYDKDF (reference sequence). The CDR3 is 15 amino acids. Unmatched junction bases numbered 4, after V lost 1 base and J lost 4 bases. The CDR3 coding sequence is TGTGCCACCAGCAGAGGGACAGGGGGAATGTACGAGCAGTACTTC. This sequence encodes CATSRGTGGMYEQYF.

This clonotype was recorded a few times. J is TRBJ2-1 and V is TRBV27; D is uncertain. The CDR3 has 13 residues. Trimming stripped 1 base from V and 5 bases from J, with 6 bases between. Germline-derived CDR1 and CDR2 are MNHEY and SMNVEV (reference sequence). CDR3 nucleotide sequence: TGTGCCAGCAGTTTATATTCCAACAATGAGCAGTTCTTC. Amino acid sequence: CASSLYSNNEQFF.

The chain combines TRBV11-2 with TRBJ2-5; 8 bases fit TRBD1. The V gene end was trimmed by 4 bases and the J gene end by 6 bases; junction bases not matched to a gene: 4. The CDR3 extends over 13 amino acids. CDR1 and CDR2 from the germline V gene are SGHAT and FQNNGV. The CDR3 region has the DNA TGTGCCAGCAGCTCAGGGGGCGCGAAGACCCAGTACTTC. It yields the protein CASSSGGAKTQYF.

This chain links TRBV4-2 with TRBJ2-3, with D possibly being TRBD1 or TRBD2 (6 bases each). There are 17 residues in the CDR3. The V gene's germline CDR1 is LGHNA and CDR2 YNFKEQ. V lost 0 bases and J 0 bases, leaving 13 bases between the germline ends. The CDR3 sequence: CASSQDPGGSSTDTQYF. CDR3 coding DNA: TGTGCCAGCAGCCAAGACCCCGGGGGCTCTAGCACAGATACGCAGTATTTT.

J is TRBJ1-2 and V is TRBV19; TRBD1 matches at 7 bases. The CDR3 has 13 residues. CDR1 is LNHDA, CDR2 SQIVND, per germline (reference sequence). Losses at the gene ends were 11 bases for V and 4 bases for J; bases not matched to a gene: 10. CDR3 region: CAARLRQGYGYTF. In nucleotides, the CDR3 is TGTGCCGCGAGACTGAGACAGGGCTATGGCTACACCTTC.

V is TRBV29-1 and J is TRBJ1-1, with D perhaps matching TRBD1 (5 bases). The V and J ends lost 6 bases and 1 base respectively, with 15 bases between them. Germline CDR1 SQVTM, CDR2 ANQGSEA. This CDR3 is 14 amino acids long. The CDR3 region has the DNA TGCAGCGTCTATACCGGGACGGAGAACACTGAAGCTTTCTTT. As protein: CSVYTGTENTEAFF.

This clonotype was detected a few times. The chain links TRBV4-3 to TRBJ2-7; TRBD1 matches at 9 bases. Germline V gene lookup returns CDR1 LGHNA and CDR2 YSLEER. This CDR3 region has 15 residues. V shed 1 base and J 1 base; nucleotides not matched to a gene: 2. CDR3: CASSQAGTGSYEQYF. The DNA for the CDR3 is TGCGCCAGCAGCCAAGCCGGGACAGGGTCCTACGAGCAGTACTTC.

This rearrangement joins TRBV24-1 to TRBJ1-1, with D possibly matching TRBD1 (5 bases). The V gene lost 9 bases and the J gene lost 1 base, with 11 bases spanning the gap. Germline-derived CDR1 and CDR2 are KGHDR and SFDVKD. The CDR3 is 13 amino acids. CDR3 amino acids: CATEGHSNTEAFF. The CDR3 coding sequence is TGTGCCACCGAAGGACACTCGAACACTGAAGCTTTCTTT.

The gene calls are TRBV11-2 and TRBJ2-1; 7 nucleotides line up with TRBD2. Trimming at V came to 1 base and at J to 5 bases, leaving 14 bases not matched to a gene. The CDR3 contains 18 residues. In germline, CDR1 is SGHAT, CDR2 FQNNGV. The CDR3 DNA reads as TGTGCCAGCAGCTTAGGGGGGGTCCGAGCGGGACGTCACAATGAGCAGTTCTTC. Translation gives CASSLGGVRAGRHNEQFF.

The V call is TRBV2, the J call TRBJ2-7; 7 nucleotides match TRBD2. CDR3 length: 12 amino acids. J lost 6 bases, V lost 3 bases, and 2 bases had no gene match. Germline CDR1 SNHLY, CDR2 FYNNEI. CDR3 sequence: CASSEPGGEQYF. The CDR3 DNA reads TGTGCCAGCAGTGAGCCGGGGGGCGAGCAGTACTTC. Variable domain in full (rest from reference TRBV2 and TRBJ2-7): EPEVTQTPSHQVTQMGQEVILRCVPISNHLYFYWYRQILGQKVEFLVSFYNNEISEKSEIFDDQFSVERPDGSNFTLKIRSTKLEDSAMYFCASSEPGGEQYFGPGTRLTVT.

The chain carries TRBV7-6 and TRBJ2-1; 14 bases line up with TRBD2. This CDR3 is 16 amino acids long. The V segment lost 5 bases and the J segment 4 bases; nucleotides outside the gene matches: 4. Germline CDR1 reads SGHVS; CDR2 reads FNYEAQ. CDR3 nucleotides: TGTGCCAGCAGCCCCAGGACTAGCGGGGGGTACAATGAGCAGTTCTTC. As protein: CASSPRTSGGYNEQFF.

This clonotype has just a few counts. The chain joins TRBV12-3 or TRBV12-4 to TRBJ2-7, with 7 bases lining up with TRBD2. The junction had 2 bases not matched to a gene; V was cut back by 3 bases and J by 6 bases. This CDR3 contains 12 residues. CDR3 nucleotides: TGTGCCAGCAGTTTTGGGACTACCGAGCAGTACTTC. This gives the protein CASSFGTTEQYF.

At least ten counts were recorded for this clonotype. This chain uses TRBV4-2 with TRBJ1-1; TRBD1 matches at 7 bases. V was clipped by 1 base and J by 0 bases; unmatched bases: 8. There are 17 residues in the CDR3. Germline-derived CDR1 and CDR2 are LGHNA and YNFKEQ. CDR3 amino acids: CASSQVTGAGVNTEAFF. CDR3 DNA sequence: TGTGCCAGCAGCCAAGTTACAGGGGCTGGAGTGAACACTGAAGCTTTCTTT.

This clonotype appeared a few times. The chain carries TRBV20-1 and TRBJ1-1; D is uncertain. Germline values: CDR1 DFQATT, CDR2 SNEGSKA (reference sequence). Trimming took off 3 bases at V and 1 base at J, with 6 bases between the two ends. The CDR3 runs 12 residues. CDR3 loop: CSASRRNTEAFF. In nucleotides, the CDR3 is TGCAGTGCTAGCCGAAGGAACACTGAAGCTTTCTTT.

The chain combines TRBV15 with TRBJ2-5, with D unclear. The germline gives CDR1 LNHNV, CDR2 YYDKDF (reference sequence). The CDR3 sequence is 14 residues long. The V end was cut by 0 bases, the J end by 0 bases, with 5 bases between. In DNA form, the CDR3 reads TGTGCCACCAGCAGAGACCCCAACCAAGAGACCCAGTACTTC. It encodes CATSRDPNQETQYF. The full variable domain, in which reference TRBV15 and TRBJ2-5 provide the parts outside the CDR3, is DAMVIQNPRYQVTQFGKPVTLSCSQTLNHNVMYWYQQKSSQAPKLLFHYYDKDFNNEADTPDNFQSRRPNTSFCFLDIRSPGLGDTAMYLCATSRDPNQETQYFGPGTRLLVL.